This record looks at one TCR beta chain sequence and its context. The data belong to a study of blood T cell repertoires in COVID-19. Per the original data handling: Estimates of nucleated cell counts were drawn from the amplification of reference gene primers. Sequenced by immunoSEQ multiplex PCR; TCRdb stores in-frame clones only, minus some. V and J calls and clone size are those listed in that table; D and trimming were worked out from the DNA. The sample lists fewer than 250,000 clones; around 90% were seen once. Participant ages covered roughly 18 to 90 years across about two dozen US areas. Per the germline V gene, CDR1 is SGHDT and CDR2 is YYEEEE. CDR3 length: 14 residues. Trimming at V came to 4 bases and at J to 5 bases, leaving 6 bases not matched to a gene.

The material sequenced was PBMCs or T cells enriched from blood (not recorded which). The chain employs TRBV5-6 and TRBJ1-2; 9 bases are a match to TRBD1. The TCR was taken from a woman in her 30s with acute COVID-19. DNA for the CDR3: TGTGCCAGCAGCCAGGGGACAGGGCCTTATGGCTACACCTTC. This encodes CASSQGTGPYGYTF.